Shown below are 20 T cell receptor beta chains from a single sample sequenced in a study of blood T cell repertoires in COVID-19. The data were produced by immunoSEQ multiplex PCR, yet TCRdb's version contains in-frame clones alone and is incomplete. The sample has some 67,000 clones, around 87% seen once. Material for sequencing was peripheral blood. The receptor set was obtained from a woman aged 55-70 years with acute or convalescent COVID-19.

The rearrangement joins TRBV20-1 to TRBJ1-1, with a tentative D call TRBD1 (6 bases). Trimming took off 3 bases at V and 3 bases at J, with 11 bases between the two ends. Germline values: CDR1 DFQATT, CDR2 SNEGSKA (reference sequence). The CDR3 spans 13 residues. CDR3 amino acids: CSASVPGDTEAFF. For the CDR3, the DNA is TGCAGTGCTAGTGTCCCAGGGGACACTGAAGCTTTCTTT.

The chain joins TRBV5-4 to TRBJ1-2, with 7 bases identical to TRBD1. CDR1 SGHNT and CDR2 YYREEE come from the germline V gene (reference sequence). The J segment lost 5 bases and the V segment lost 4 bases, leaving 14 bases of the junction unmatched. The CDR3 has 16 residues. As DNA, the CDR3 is TGTGCCAGCAGCCAAGACTTCATGACAGGGCAATATGGCTACACCTTC. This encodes CASSQDFMTGQYGYTF. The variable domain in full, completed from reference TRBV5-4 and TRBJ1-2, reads ETGVTQSPTHLIKTRGQQVTLRCSSQSGHNTVSWYQQALGQGPQFIFQYYREEENGRGNFPPRFSGLQFPNYSSELNVNALELDDSALYLCASSQDFMTGQYGYTFGSGTRLTVV.

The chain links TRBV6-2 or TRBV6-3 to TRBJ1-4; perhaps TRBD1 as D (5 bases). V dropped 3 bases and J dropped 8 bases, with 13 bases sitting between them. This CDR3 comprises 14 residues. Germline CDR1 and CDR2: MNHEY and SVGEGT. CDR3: CASSYPGFREKLFF. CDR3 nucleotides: TGTGCCAGCAGTTATCCAGGGTTCCGGGAAAAACTGTTTTTT.

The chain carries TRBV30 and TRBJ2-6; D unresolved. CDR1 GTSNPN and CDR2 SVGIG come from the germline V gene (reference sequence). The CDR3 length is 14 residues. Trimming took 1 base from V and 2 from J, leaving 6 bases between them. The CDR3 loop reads CAWSALPGANVLTF. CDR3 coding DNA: TGTGCCTGGAGTGCCCTCCCTGGGGCCAACGTCCTGACTTTC. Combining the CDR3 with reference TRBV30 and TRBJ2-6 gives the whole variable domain SQTIHQWPATLVQPVGSPLSLECTVEGTSNPNLYWYRQAAGRGLQLLFYSVGIGQISSEVPQNLSASRPQDRQFILSSKKLLLSDSGFYLCAWSALPGANVLTFGAGSRLTVL.

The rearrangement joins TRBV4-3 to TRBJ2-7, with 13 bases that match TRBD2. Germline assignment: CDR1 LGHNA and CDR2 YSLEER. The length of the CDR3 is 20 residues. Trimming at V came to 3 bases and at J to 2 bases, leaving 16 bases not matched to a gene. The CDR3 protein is CASSQGGPPGLAGWAYEQYV. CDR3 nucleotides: TGCGCCAGCAGCCAGGGCGGCCCGCCGGGACTAGCGGGATGGGCCTACGAGCAGTACGTC.

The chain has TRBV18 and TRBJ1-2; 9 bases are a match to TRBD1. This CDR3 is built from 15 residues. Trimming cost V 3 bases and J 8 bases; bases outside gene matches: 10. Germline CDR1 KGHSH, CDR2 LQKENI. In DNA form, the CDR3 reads TGTGCCAGCTCACCGAGCGTCGGGACAGGGTTCGGCTACACCTTC. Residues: CASSPSVGTGFGYTF.

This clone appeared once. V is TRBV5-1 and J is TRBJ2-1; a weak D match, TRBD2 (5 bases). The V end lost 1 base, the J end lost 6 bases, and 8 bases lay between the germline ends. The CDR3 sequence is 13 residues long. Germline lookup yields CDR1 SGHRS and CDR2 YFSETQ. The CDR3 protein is CASSLTSANEQFF. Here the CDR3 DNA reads TGCGCCAGCAGCTTGACTAGTGCCAATGAGCAGTTCTTC.

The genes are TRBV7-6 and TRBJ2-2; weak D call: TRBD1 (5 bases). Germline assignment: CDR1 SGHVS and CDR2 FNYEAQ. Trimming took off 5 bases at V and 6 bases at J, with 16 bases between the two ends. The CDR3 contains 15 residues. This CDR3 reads CASSPHQGRAGELFF. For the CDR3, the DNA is TGTGCCAGCAGCCCTCACCAGGGAAGGGCCGGGGAGCTGTTTTTT.

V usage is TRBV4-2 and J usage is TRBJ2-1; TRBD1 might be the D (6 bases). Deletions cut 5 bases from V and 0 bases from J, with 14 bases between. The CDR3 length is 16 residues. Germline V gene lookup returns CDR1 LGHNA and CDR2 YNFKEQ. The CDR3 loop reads CASSSQGPLSYNEQFF. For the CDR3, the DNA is TGTGCCAGCAGCTCCCAGGGGCCCCTCTCCTACAATGAGCAGTTCTTC.

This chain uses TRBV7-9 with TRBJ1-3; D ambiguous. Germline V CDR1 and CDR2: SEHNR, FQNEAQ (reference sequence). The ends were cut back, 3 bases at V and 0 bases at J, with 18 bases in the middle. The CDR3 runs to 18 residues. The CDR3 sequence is CASSFYPLPADSGNTIYF. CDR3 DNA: TGTGCCAGCAGCTTTTACCCGCTGCCCGCGGACTCTGGAAACACCATATATTTT.

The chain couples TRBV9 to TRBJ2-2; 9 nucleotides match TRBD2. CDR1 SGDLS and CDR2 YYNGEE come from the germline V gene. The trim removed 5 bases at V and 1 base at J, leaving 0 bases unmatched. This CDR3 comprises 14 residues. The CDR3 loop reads CASRLAGNTGELFF. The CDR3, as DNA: TGTGCCAGCAGACTAGCGGGGAACACCGGGGAGCTGTTTTTT.

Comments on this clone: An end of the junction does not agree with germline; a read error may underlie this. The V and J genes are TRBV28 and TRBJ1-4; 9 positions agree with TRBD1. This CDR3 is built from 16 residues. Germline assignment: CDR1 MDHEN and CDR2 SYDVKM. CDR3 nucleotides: TGTGCCAGCAGTTTACTATTGGGGACAGGGAATGGAAAACTGTTTTTT. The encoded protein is CASSLLLGTGNGKLFF. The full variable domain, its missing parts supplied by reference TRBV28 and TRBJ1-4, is DVKVTQSSRYLVKRTGEKVFLECVQDMDHENMFWYRQDPGLGLRLIYFSYDVKMKEKGDIPEGYSVSREKKERFSLILESASTNQTSMYLCASSLLLGTGNGKLFFGSGTQLSVL.

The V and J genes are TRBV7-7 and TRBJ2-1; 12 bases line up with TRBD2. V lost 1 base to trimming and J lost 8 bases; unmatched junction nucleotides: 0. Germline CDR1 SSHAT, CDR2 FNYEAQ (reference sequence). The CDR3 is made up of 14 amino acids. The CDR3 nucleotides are TGTGCCAGCAGCTTAGGACTAGCGGGAGATGAGCAGTTCTTC. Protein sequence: CASSLGLAGDEQFF. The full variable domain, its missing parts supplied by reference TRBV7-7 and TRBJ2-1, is GAGVSQSPRYKVTKRGQDVTLRCDPISSHATLYWYQQALGQGPEFLTYFNYEAQPDKSGLPSDRFSAERPEGSISTLTIQRTEQRDSAMYRCASSLGLAGDEQFFGPGTRLTVL.

CDR3 amino acids: CASSLPLEVNTEAFF. CDR3 nucleotide sequence: TGTGCCAGCAGTCTCCCCCTCGAGGTGAACACTGAAGCTTTCTTT. J is TRBJ1-1 and V is TRBV2, with no clear D. The CDR3 is made up of 15 amino acids. With 5 bases removed from V and 0 bases from J, the gap between germline ends came to 13 bases. Germline V CDR1 and CDR2: SNHLY, FYNNEI.

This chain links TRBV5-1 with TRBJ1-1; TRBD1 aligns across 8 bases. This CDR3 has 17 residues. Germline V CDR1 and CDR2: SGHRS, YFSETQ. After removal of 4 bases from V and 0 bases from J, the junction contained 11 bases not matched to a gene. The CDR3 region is CASSRPMGQAMNTEAFF. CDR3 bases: TGCGCCAGCAGCAGACCAATGGGACAGGCTATGAACACTGAAGCTTTCTTT.

The CDR3 region has the DNA TGTGCACGTAGCAGGGGCACTGAAGCTTTCTTT. Its translation: CARSRGTEAFF. This sequence joins TRBV2 and TRBJ1-1; tentative D call: TRBD1 (6 bases). This CDR3 contains 11 residues. CDR1 and CDR2 (germline): SNHLY, FYNNEI.

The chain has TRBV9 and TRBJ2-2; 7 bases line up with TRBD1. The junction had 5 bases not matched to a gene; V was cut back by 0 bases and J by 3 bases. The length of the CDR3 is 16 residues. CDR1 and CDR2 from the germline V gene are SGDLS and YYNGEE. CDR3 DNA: TGTGCCAGCAGCGTAGAGACAGGGATCTACACCGGGGAGCTGTTTTTT. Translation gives CASSVETGIYTGELFF.

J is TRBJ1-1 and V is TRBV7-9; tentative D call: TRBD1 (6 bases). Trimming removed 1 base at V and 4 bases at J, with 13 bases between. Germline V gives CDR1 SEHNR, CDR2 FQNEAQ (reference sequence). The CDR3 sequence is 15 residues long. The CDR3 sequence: CASSLVAGVSTEAFF. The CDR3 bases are TGTGCCAGCAGCTTAGTAGCAGGGGTGAGCACTGAAGCTTTCTTT.

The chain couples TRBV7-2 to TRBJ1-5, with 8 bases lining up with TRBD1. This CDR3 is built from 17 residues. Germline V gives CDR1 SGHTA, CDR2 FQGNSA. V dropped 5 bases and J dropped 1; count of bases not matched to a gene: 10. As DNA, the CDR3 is TGTGCCAGCAGCCTTCAGGGGGCCCTAGTGAGCAATCAGCCCCAGCATTTT. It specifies CASSLQGALVSNQPQHF.

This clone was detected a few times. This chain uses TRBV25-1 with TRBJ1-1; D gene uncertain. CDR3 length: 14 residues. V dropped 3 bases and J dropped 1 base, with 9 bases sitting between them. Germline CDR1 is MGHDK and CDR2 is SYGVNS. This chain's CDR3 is CASSDRLTNTEAFF. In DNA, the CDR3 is TGTGCCAGCAGTGACCGACTGACGAACACTGAAGCTTTCTTT. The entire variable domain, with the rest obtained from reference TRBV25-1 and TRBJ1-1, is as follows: EADIYQTPRYLVIGTGKKITLECSQTMGHDKMYWYQQDPGMELHLIHYSYGVNSTEKGDLSSESTVSRIRTEHFPLTLESARPSHTSQYLCASSDRLTNTEAFFGQGTRLTVV.